The rows below give T cell receptor beta chains drawn from one sample of a study of cytomegalovirus exposure and HLA in healthy donors. The protocol was immunoSEQ multiplex PCR, while the TCRdb copy is restricted to in-frame clones and leaves out a portion. The sample lists 200,000 to 250,000 clones; around 85% were seen once. Sequenced material: PBMCs. These receptors were taken from a human donor in good health. The CDR3 runs from the conserved cysteine through the conserved F or W. The D gene is left open where the match is weak. Size values are once, few and many counts, or a class for expanded clones, and some rows have none.

d_call	v_call	j_call	clone_size	cdr3_aa	cdr3_nt
TRBD2	TRBV19	TRBJ2-5	.	CASSLGLAGVEGETQYF	TGTGCCAGTAGCCTCGGACTAGCGGGAGTAGAGGGAGAGACCCAGTACTTC
TRBD1	TRBV25-1	TRBJ1-1	few	CASRDRGKTEAFF	TGTGCCAGCAGGGACAGGGGAAAGACTGAAGCTTTCTTT
.	TRBV2	TRBJ2-5	few	CATQRDTSMTQYF	TGTGCCACCCAAAGGGACACCTCCATGACCCAGTACTTC
.	TRBV29-1	TRBJ1-3	.	CSASGNFGNTIYF	TGCAGCGCTTCGGGGAATTTTGGAAACACCATATATTTT
TRBD2	TRBV10-3	TRBJ2-1	once	CAIRDQTSGRPSYNEQFF	TGTGCCATCAGGGACCAGACTAGCGGGAGGCCTTCCTACAATGAGCAGTTCTTC
TRBD1	TRBV6-4	TRBJ2-2	.	CASSPQGASGELFF	TGTGCCAGCAGTCCGCAGGGGGCGAGCGGGGAGCTGTTTTTT
.	TRBV11-2	TRBJ1-3	.	CASSLMYRESSGNTIYF	TGTGCCAGCAGCTTAATGTACCGCGAGAGCTCTGGAAACACCATATATTTT
.	TRBV15	TRBJ1-4	.	CATSRDLQVSEKLFF	TGTGCCACCAGCAGAGATCTCCAGGTCTCGGAAAAACTGTTTTTT
.	TRBV6-1	TRBJ1-2	.	CASSEMWGETNYGYTF	TGTGCCAGCAGTGAAATGTGGGGAGAGACTAACTATGGCTACACCTTC
.	TRBV2	TRBJ2-7	.	CASSAPGVYEQYF	TGTGCCAGCAGTGCCCCGGGAGTCTACGAGCAGTACTTC
.	TRBV5-4	TRBJ2-2	few	CASSPSSHTGELFF	TGTGCCAGCAGCCCAAGCTCCCACACCGGGGAGCTGTTTTTT
.	TRBV20-1	TRBJ2-1	.	CSARAGEQFF	TGCAGTGCTAGGGCGGGAGAGCAGTTCTTC
.	TRBV18	TRBJ2-5	.	CASSGGHLETQYF	TGTGCCAGCTCAGGGGGACATTTGGAGACCCAGTACTTC
.	TRBV6-5	TRBJ1-5	.	CASSYSQGYQPQHF	TGTGCCAGCAGTTACAGTCAGGGATATCAGCCCCAGCATTTT
.	TRBV2	TRBJ2-1	.	CASSEVTTYNEQFF	TGTGCCAGCAGTGAAGTGACAACCTACAATGAGCAGTTCTTC
TRBD2	TRBV7-9	TRBJ2-3	.	CASSLTSGRSTDTQYF	TGTGCCAGCAGCTTAACTAGCGGGAGAAGCACAGATACGCAGTATTTT
.	TRBV5-8	TRBJ1-2	.	CASSLADNLLYGYTF	TGTGCCAGCAGCTTGGCGGACAACCTACTCTATGGCTACACCTTC
.	TRBV27	TRBJ1-5	few	CASSGHRNQPQHF	TGTGCCAGCAGTGGACATCGCAATCAGCCCCAGCATTTT
.	TRBV6-5	TRBJ2-5	.	CASSYSELLRETQYF	TGTGCCAGCAGTTACTCCGAGTTACTGAGGGAGACCCAGTACTTC
.	TRBV29-1	TRBJ2-3	.	CSVHLITDTQYF	TGCAGCGTTCACCTAATCACAGATACGCAGTATTTT